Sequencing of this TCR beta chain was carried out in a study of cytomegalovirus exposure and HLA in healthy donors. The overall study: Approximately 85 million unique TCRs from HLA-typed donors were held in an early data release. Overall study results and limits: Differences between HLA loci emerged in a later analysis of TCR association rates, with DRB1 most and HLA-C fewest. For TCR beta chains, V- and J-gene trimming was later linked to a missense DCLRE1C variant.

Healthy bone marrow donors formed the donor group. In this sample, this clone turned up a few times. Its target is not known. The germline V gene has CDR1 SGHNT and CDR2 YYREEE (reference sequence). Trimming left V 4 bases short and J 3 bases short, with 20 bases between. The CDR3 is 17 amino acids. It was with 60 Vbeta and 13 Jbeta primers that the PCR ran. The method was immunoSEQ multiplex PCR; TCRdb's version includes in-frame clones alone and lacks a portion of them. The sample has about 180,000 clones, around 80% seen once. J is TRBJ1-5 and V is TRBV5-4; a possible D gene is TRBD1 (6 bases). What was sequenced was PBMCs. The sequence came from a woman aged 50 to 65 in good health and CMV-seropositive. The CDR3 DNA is TGTGCCAGCAGCCAAGGGGAGGGGGGGAGACTCAATCAGCCCCAGCATTTT. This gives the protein CASSQGEGGRLNQPQHF.